The 10 T cell receptor beta chains given below trace back to one sample, sequenced in a study of tumor-infiltrating lymphocytes in oesophageal squamous cell carcinoma. TCRdb analysed the PCR reads with MiXCR anew, one entry per CDR3 protein. The sample includes more than 15,000 distinct CDR3 sequences, around 50% seen only once; the top ten take just under 45%. Sequenced material: normal esophageal tissue next to the tumor. These receptors were taken from a female donor with esophageal squamous cell carcinoma.

Many counts were recorded for this clonotype. The chain recombines TRBV10-3 with TRBJ2-7; D may be TRBD2 (7 bases). Trimming shortened V by 4 bases and J by 7 bases, and 23 bases separated the two germline ends. Germline V gene data show CDR1 as ENHRY and CDR2 as SYGVKD. The CDR3 covers 16 residues. The CDR3 loop reads CAISADHGGGYNEQYF. The DNA for the CDR3 is TGTGCCATCAGTGCCGACCATGGCGGGGGCTACAATGAGCAGTACTTC.

In this sample, this clonotype is medium-sized (0.01 to 0.1%). This chain links TRBV6-6 with TRBJ2-1, with D possibly matching TRBD1 (5 bases). Germline CDR1 reads MNHNY; CDR2 reads SVGAGI (reference sequence). The V end lost 2 bases, the J end lost 3 bases, and 5 bases lay between the germline ends. This CDR3 has 13 residues. CDR3 sequence: CASSYDSYNEQFF. DNA of the CDR3: TGTGCCAGCAGTTACGACAGCTACAATGAGCAGTTCTTC.

This clonotype was seen ten or more times. The rearrangement joins TRBV6-1 to TRBJ1-1; no reliable D call. Germline values: CDR1 MNHNS, CDR2 SASEGT. V lost 3 bases and J lost 2, with 1 base in between. CDR3 length: 11 residues. The CDR3 DNA reads as TGTGCCAGCAGTGACAACACTGAAGCTTTCTTT. This translates into CASSDNTEAFF.

This clonotype occurred many times. The J gene is TRBJ1-2, the V gene TRBV6-1, with D perhaps TRBD1 (5 bases). This CDR3 is 14 amino acids long. Germline V gene lookup returns CDR1 MNHNS and CDR2 SASEGT. The V end lost 2 bases, the J end lost 8 bases, and 15 bases lay between the germline ends. In DNA, the CDR3 is TGTGCCAGCAGTGAAACGGGACCGAGTACCGGCTACACCTTC. Translation: CASSETGPSTGYTF.

In its sample, this clonotype was seen a few times. Because it lacks the conserved phenylalanine or tryptophan at the end, this CDR3 is likely a read error. It is unclear where the CDR3 begins or ends on the DNA, so no DNA is shown, and the CDR3 is as TCRdb lists it. The chain couples TRBV7-9 to TRBJ2-6; the DNA was not used to check the table's D call, TRBD1. Germline-derived CDR1 and CDR2 are SEHNR and FQNEAQ (reference sequence). The CDR3 has 17 amino acids, counting both end residues. CDR3 region: CASREGGLAKNIQYFGA.

V usage is TRBV7-3 and J usage is TRBJ2-1; 12 bases map to TRBD2. The CDR3 sequence is 14 residues long. CDR1 SGHTA and CDR2 FQGTGA come from the germline V gene. The junction had 9 bases not matched to a gene; V was cut back by 2 bases and J by 16 bases. In DNA form, the CDR3 reads TGTGCCAGCAGCTTAGCGACTAGCGGGAGTAGGGGCTTCTTC. Amino acids: CASSLATSGSRGFF.

This clonotype was seen more than once but under ten times. This CDR3 is CASSLLGGESTDTQYF. DNA for the CDR3: TGTGCCAGCAGCTTATTAGGGGGCGAAAGCACAGATACGCAGTATTTT. The J gene is TRBJ2-3, the V gene TRBV7-3; 7 bases match TRBD1. The ends lost 2 bases at V and 0 bases at J; junction bases unmatched: 5. The CDR3 contains 16 residues. The germline CDR1 and CDR2 sequences are SGHTA and FQGTGA.

The chain recombines TRBV7-2 with TRBJ2-5, with no clear D. Germline V gene sequence: CDR1 SGHTA, CDR2 FQGNSA. This CDR3 spans 11 amino acids. The ends were cut back, 5 bases at V and 9 bases at J, with 10 bases in the middle. CDR3 loop: CASSQRQAQYF. As DNA, the CDR3 is TGTGCCAGCAGCCAAAGGCAGGCCCAGTACTTC.

Details on this clonotype: Relative to the germline gene, one junction end is altered; a read error may explain this. CDR3 bases: TGTGCTAGCAGCCTCACCGGGACTGGGGAGCAGTACTTC. Its protein is CASSLTGTGEQYF. The chain carries TRBV7-9 and TRBJ2-6; possible D gene TRBD2, 6 bases. The J call is doubtful: the DNA matches TRBJ2-7 better. Germline CDR1 and CDR2: SEHNR and FQNEAQ (reference sequence). The CDR3 has 13 residues.

This clonotype was seen many times. The CDR3 DNA reads TGTGCCAGCAGCTTAGAATACGGGAGTGGCTACACCTTC. As protein: CASSLEYGSGYTF. The V gene is TRBV7-6, the J gene TRBJ1-2; D ambiguous. V lost 1 base to trimming and J lost 7 bases, with 10 bases between them. The CDR3 loop spans 13 amino acids. Germline V CDR1 and CDR2: SGHVS, FNYEAQ.